This TCR beta chain was captured by sequencing in a study of STAT5B mutations in CD4+ large granular lymphocyte leukemia. Study findings and constraints: Compared with healthy controls (2/35), patient top clones favored TRBV06 (8/27). Without putative leukemic clones, patient CD4-sorted repertoires remained more clonal than healthy CD4+ repertoires.

The assay was run at survey level. The table came from immunoSEQ multiplex PCR; TCRdb's copy has only in-frame clones and leaves some out. Counted here are approximately 35,000 clones, 76% occurring once; the ten biggest clones make up less than 9%. Notes on this clone: Its cognate antigen is unknown.

Germline-derived CDR1 and CDR2 are MGHDK and SYGVNS. Germline trimming cut 3 bases from V and 1 base from J; bases unmatched to any gene: 4. The CDR3 is 15 amino acids. The origin of this receptor is a human donor in good health. Sequencing was done on a sample of CD4+ T cells from blood buffy coats. The chain is built from TRBV25-1 and TRBJ2-3; 7 nucleotides agree with TRBD2. The CDR3: CASSELAGGTDTQYF. Here the CDR3 DNA reads TGTGCCAGCAGTGAGCTCGCGGGGGGCACAGATACGCAGTATTTT.